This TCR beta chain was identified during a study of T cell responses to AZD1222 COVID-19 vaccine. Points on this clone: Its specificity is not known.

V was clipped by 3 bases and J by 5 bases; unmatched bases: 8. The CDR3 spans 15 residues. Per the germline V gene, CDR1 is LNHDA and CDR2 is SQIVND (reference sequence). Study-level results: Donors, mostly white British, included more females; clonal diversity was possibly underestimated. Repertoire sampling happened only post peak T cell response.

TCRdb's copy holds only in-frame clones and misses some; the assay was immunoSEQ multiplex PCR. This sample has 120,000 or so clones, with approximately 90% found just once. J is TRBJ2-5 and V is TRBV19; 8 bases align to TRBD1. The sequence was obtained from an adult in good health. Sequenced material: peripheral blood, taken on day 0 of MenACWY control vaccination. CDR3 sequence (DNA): TGTGCCAGTAGTATTTATGCAGGGGGCGAGGAGACCCAGTACTTC. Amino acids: CASSIYAGGEETQYF.